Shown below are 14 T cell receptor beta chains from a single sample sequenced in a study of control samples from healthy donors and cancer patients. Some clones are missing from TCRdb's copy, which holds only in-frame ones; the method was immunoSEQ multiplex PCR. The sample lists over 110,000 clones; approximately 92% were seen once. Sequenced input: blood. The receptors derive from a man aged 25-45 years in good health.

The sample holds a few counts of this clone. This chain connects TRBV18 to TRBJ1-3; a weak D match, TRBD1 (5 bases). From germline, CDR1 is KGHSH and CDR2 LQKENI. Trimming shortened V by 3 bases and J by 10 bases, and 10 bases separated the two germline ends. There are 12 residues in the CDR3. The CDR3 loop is CASSPSGETIYF. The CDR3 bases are TGTGCCAGCTCACCCTCGGGGGAAACCATATATTTT.

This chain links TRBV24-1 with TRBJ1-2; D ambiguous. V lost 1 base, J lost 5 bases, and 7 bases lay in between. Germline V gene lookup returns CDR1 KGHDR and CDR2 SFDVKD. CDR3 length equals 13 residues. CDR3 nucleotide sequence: TGTGCCACCAGTGATTTTGCTGGTTATGGCTACACCTTC. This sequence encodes CATSDFAGYGYTF.

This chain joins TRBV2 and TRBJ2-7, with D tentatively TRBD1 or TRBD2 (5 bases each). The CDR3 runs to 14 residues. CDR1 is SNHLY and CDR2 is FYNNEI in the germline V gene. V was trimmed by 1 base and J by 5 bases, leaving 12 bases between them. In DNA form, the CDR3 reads TGTGCCAGCAGTGAAGAGGGACGCCACGACGAGCAGTACTTC. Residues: CASSEEGRHDEQYF. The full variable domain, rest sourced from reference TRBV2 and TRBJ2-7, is EPEVTQTPSHQVTQMGQEVILRCVPISNHLYFYWYRQILGQKVEFLVSFYNNEISEKSEIFDDQFSVERPDGSNFTLKIRSTKLEDSAMYFCASSEEGRHDEQYFGPGTRLTVT.

CDR3 sequence (DNA): TGTGCCTGGAGTGTACGAAGGACAGGGTGGCCAGATACGCAGTATTTT. Residues: CAWSVRRTGWPDTQYF. V gene TRBV30 combines with J gene TRBJ2-3, with 8 bases matching TRBD1. With 0 bases clipped from V and 4 bases from J, the junction kept 9 bases outside the gene matches. Germline CDR1 reads GTSNPN; CDR2 reads SVGIG (reference sequence). The length of the CDR3 is 16 residues.

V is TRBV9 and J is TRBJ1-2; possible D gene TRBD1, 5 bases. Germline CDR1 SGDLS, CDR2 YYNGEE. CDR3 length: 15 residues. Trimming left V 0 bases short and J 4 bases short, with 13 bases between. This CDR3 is CASSVDGGGTYGYTF. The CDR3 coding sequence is TGTGCCAGCAGCGTAGATGGGGGGGGAACCTATGGCTACACCTTC.

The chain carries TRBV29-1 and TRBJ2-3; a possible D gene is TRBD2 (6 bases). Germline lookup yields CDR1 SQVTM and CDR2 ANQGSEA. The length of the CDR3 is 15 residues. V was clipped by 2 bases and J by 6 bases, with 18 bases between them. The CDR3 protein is CSVELGSGSADTQYF. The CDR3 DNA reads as TGCAGCGTTGAACTCGGGAGTGGGTCGGCCGATACGCAGTATTTT.

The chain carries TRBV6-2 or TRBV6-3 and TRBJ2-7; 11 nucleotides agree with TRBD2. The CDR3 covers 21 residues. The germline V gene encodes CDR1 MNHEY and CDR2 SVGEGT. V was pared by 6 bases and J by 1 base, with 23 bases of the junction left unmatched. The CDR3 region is CASSPIERFGLAGFWSYEQYF. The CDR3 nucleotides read TGTGCCAGCAGCCCCATTGAAAGGTTTGGACTAGCGGGCTTCTGGTCCTACGAGCAGTACTTC.

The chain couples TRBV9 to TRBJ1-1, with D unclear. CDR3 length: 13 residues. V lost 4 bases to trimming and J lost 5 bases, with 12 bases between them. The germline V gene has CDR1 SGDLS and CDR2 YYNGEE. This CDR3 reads CASSFDGDTEAFF. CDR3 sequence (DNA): TGTGCCAGCAGCTTTGACGGGGATACTGAAGCTTTCTTT. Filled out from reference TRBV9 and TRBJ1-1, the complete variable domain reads DSGVTQTPKHLITATGQRVTLRCSPRSGDLSVYWYQQSLDQGLQFLIQYYNGEERAKGNILERFSAQQFPDLHSELNLSSLELGDSALYFCASSFDGDTEAFFGQGTRLTVV.

CDR3 sequence (DNA): TGTGCCAGCAGTTTTGGACAGAACTATGGCTACACCTTC. It yields the protein CASSFGQNYGYTF. The genes are TRBV6-2 or TRBV6-3 and TRBJ1-2; weak D call: TRBD1 (6 bases). From germline, CDR1 is MNHEY and CDR2 SVGEGT. The V and J ends lost 4 bases and 2 bases respectively, with 8 bases between them. CDR3 size: 13 residues.

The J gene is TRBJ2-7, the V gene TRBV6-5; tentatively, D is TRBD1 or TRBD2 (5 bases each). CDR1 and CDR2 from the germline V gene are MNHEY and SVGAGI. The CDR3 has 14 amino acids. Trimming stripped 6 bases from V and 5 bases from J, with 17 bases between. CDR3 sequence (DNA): TGTGCCAGCAGGCCGAGGGACGGTCTCGACGAGCAGTACTTC. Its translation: CASRPRDGLDEQYF.

This chain's CDR3 is CASSPVGVAETQYF. The CDR3 DNA reads TGTGCCAGCAGCCCTGTGGGGGTTGCGGAGACCCAGTACTTC. This chain uses TRBV5-6 with TRBJ2-5, with D possibly being TRBD1 or TRBD2 (5 bases each). The CDR3 is 14 amino acids. Per germline, CDR1 SGHDT and CDR2 YYEEEE. The ends were cut back, 4 bases at V and 5 bases at J, with 15 bases in the middle.

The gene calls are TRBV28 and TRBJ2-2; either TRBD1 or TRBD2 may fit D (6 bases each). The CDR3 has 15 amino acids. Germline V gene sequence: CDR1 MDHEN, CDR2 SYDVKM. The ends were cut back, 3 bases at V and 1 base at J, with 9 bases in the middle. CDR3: CASSFGGQNTGELFF. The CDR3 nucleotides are TGTGCCAGCAGTTTCGGGGGACAGAACACCGGGGAGCTGTTTTTT.

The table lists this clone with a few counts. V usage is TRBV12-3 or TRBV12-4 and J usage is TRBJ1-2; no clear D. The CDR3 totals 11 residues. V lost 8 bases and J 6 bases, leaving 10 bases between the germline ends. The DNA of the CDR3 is TGTGCCAGCCGTTGGCAGGATGGCTACACCTTC. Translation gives CASRWQDGYTF.

CDR3 amino acids: CASRLGGQSTDTQYF. CDR3 DNA sequence: TGTGCCAGCAGGCTCGGGGGCCAGAGCACAGATACGCAGTATTTT. The chain has TRBV6-6 and TRBJ2-3; tentatively, D is TRBD1 or TRBD2 (6 bases each). The germline V gene encodes CDR1 MNHNY and CDR2 SVGAGI (reference sequence). Deletions cut 6 bases from V and 0 bases from J, with 13 bases between. CDR3 length: 15 residues.